This T cell receptor beta chain was sequenced in a study of blood T cell repertoires in COVID-19. Study in general: COVID-19 samples, acute and convalescent, were from the United States, Italy and Spain.

In the original processing: Amplification of reference gene primers was used by the study to estimate nucleated cell counts. The data were produced by immunoSEQ multiplex PCR, yet TCRdb's version contains in-frame clones alone and is incomplete. V and J calls and clone size come straight from that table; D and trimming were deduced from the DNA. The sample has 200,000 to 250,000 clones, more than 80% seen once. Sequencing used peripheral blood. The sequence derives from a human donor in a cohort sampled during active COVID-19.

This CDR3 reads CASPRVRGLTEAFF. In DNA form, the CDR3 reads TGTGCCAGCCCCCGCGTAAGGGGGCTCACTGAAGCTTTCTTT. The V call is TRBV7-2, the J call TRBJ1-1, with 7 bases matching TRBD1. There are 14 residues in the CDR3. J gave up 4 bases and V 8 bases, and 10 bases lay outside the gene matches. CDR1 SGHTA and CDR2 FQGNSA come from the germline V gene.